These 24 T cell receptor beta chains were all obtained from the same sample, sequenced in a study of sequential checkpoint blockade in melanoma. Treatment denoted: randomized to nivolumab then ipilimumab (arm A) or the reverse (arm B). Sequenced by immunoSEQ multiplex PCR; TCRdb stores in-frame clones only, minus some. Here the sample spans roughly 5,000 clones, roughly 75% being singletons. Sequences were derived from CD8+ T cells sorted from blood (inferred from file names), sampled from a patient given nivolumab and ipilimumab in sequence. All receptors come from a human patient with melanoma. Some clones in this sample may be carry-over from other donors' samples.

The CDR3 DNA reads TGTGCCAGCAGCACGGACAGGGTCGGGGATGGCTACACCTTC. Protein product: CASSTDRVGDGYTF. The chain has TRBV9 and TRBJ1-2; 8 bases are a match to TRBD1. Germline trimming cut 4 bases from V and 6 bases from J; bases unmatched to any gene: 8. Germline V gene sequence: CDR1 SGDLS, CDR2 YYNGEE. The CDR3 has 14 amino acids.

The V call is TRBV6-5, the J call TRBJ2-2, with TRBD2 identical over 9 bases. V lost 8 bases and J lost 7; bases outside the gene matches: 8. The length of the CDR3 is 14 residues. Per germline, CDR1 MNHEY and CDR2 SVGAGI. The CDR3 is CASYPAGGIGELFF. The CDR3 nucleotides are TGTGCCAGCTATCCAGCGGGGGGTATCGGGGAGCTGTTTTTT.

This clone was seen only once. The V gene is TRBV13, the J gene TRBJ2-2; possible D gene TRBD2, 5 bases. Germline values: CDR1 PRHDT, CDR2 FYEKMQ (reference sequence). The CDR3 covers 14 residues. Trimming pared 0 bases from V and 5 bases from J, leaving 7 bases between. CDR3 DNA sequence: TGTGCCAGCAGCTTAGGGAGGAGGACCGGGGAGCTGTTTTTT. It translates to CASSLGRRTGELFF.

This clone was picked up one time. This CDR3 reads CASSVVPRGRGDRTEAFF. As DNA, the CDR3 is TGTGCCAGCAGCGTAGTACCCAGGGGTAGGGGTGATCGGACTGAAGCTTTCTTT. The V call is TRBV9, the J call TRBJ1-1; D perhaps matches TRBD1 (6 bases). CDR3 length: 18 residues. CDR1 is SGDLS and CDR2 is YYNGEE in the germline V gene. Trimming removed 0 bases at V and 5 bases at J, with 23 bases between.

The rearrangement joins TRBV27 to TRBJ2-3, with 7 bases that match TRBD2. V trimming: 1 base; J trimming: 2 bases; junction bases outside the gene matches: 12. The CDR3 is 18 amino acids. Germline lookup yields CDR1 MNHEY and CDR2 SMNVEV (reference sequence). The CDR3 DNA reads TGTGCCAGCAGTTTATTCCCTGTCAGGGCGGGGGACACAGATACGCAGTATTTT. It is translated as CASSLFPVRAGDTDTQYF.

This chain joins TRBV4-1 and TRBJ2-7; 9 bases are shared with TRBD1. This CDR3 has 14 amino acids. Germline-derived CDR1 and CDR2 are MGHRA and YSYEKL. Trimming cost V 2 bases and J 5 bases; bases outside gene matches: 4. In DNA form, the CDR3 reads TGCGCCAGCAGCCAAACAGGGGGCCTCGACGAGCAGTACTTC. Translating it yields CASSQTGGLDEQYF.

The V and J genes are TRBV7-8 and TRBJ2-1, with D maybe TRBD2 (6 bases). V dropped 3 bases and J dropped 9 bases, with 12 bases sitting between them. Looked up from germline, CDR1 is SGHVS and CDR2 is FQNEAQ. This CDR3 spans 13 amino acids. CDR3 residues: CASSFGGEVEQFF. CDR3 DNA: TGTGCCAGCAGCTTTGGCGGGGAGGTTGAGCAGTTCTTC.

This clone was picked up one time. The CDR3 bases are TGTGCCAGCAGCTTAGTGCGGGGGGGCACCGGGGAGCTGTTTTTT. Translating it yields CASSLVRGGTGELFF. The genes are TRBV7-6 and TRBJ2-2; 9 nucleotides align to TRBD2. The CDR3 is 15 amino acids. CDR1 is SGHVS, CDR2 FNYEAQ, per germline. The V segment lost 1 base and the J segment 4 bases; nucleotides outside the gene matches: 1.

CDR3 DNA: TGTGCCAGCAGTCCCGGGGGTGCTAATTCACCCCTCCACTTT. Translating it yields CASSPGGANSPLHF. The genes are TRBV9 and TRBJ1-6; D perhaps matches TRBD1 (5 bases). This CDR3 spans 14 amino acids. Germline V gene data show CDR1 as SGDLS and CDR2 as YYNGEE. V gave up 5 bases and J gave up 6 bases, with 12 bases separating them.

The CDR3: CASSQDPGVSTRNQPQHF. The CDR3 region has the DNA TGTGCCAGCAGCCAAGATCCAGGGGTCAGTACACGCAATCAGCCCCAGCATTTT. V gene TRBV4-2 combines with J gene TRBJ1-5, with a possible D match to TRBD1 (6 bases). The germline gives CDR1 LGHNA, CDR2 YNFKEQ. Trimming removed 0 bases from V and 2 bases from J, with 17 bases in between. The CDR3 runs 18 residues.

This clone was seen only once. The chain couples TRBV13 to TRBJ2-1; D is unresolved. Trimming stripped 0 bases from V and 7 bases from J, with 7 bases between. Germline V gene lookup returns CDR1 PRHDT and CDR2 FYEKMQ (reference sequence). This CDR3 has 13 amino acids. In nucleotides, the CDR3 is TGTGCCAGCAGCTTAGGGGCCGGGAATGAGCAGTTCTTC. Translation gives CASSLGAGNEQFF.

The CDR3 loop is CASSPQAASNYGYTF. CDR3 nucleotides: TGTGCCAGCTCACCACAAGCGGCATCTAACTATGGCTACACCTTC. The chain recombines TRBV18 with TRBJ1-2; no clear D. CDR1 and CDR2 from the germline V gene are KGHSH and LQKENI. The CDR3 is 15 residues long. The V and J ends lost 1 base and 0 bases respectively, with 9 bases between them.

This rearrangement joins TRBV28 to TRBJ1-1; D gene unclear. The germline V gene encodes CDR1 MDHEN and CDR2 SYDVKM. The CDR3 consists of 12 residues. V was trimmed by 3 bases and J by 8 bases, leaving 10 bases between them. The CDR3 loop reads CASSLYKREAFF. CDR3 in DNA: TGTGCCAGCAGTTTGTATAAGCGCGAAGCTTTCTTT.

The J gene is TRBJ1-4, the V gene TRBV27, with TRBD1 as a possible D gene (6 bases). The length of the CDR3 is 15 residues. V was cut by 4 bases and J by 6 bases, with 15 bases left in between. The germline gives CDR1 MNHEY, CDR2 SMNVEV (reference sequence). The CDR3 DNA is TGTGCCAGCAGTTCCCCCGGGACAAAGGATGAAAAACTGTTTTTT. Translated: CASSSPGTKDEKLFF.

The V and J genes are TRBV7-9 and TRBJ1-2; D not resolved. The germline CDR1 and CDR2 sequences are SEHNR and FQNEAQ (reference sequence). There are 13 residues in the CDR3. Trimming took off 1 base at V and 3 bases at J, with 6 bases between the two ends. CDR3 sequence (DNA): TGTGCCAGCAGCTTAGGCGGGCACTATGGCTACACCTTC. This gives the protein CASSLGGHYGYTF.

The DNA for the CDR3 is TGTGCCAGCAGCCAGGGGTCGATGGGCGAGCAGTACTTC. Its translation: CASSQGSMGEQYF. The genes are TRBV27 and TRBJ2-7; tentative D call: TRBD1 (6 bases). Deletions cut 6 bases from V and 6 bases from J, with 15 bases between. Germline CDR1 and CDR2: MNHEY and SMNVEV (reference sequence). CDR3 size: 13 residues.

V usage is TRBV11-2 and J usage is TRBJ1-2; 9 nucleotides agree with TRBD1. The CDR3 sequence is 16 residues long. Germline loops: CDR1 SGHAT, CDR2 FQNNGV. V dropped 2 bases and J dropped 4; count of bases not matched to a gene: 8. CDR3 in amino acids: CASSLSPDRGFYGYTF. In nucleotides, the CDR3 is TGTGCCAGCAGCTTAAGCCCGGACAGGGGTTTCTATGGCTACACCTTC.

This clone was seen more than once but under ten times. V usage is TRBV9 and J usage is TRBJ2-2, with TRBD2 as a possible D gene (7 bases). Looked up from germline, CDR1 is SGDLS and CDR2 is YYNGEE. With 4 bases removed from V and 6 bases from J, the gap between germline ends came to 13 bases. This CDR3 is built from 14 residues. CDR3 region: CASSLGGGAGELFF. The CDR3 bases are TGTGCCAGCAGCCTAGGGGGGGGAGCCGGGGAGCTGTTTTTT. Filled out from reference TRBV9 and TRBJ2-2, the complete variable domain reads DSGVTQTPKHLITATGQRVTLRCSPRSGDLSVYWYQQSLDQGLQFLIQYYNGEERAKGNILERFSAQQFPDLHSELNLSSLELGDSALYFCASSLGGGAGELFFGEGSRLTVL.

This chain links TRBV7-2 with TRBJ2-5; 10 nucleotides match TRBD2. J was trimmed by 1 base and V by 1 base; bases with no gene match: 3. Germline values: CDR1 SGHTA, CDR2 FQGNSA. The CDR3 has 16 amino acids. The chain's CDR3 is CASSLVLAGVQETQYF. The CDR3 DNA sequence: TGTGCCAGCAGCTTAGTCCTAGCGGGGGTCCAAGAGACCCAGTACTTC.

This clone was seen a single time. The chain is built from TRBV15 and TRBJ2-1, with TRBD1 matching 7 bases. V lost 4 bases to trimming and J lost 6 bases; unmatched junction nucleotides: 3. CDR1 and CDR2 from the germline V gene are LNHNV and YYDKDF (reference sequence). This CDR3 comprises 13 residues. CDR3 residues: CATSTSGGNEQFF. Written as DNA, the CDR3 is TGTGCCACCAGCACATCAGGGGGCAATGAGCAGTTCTTC.

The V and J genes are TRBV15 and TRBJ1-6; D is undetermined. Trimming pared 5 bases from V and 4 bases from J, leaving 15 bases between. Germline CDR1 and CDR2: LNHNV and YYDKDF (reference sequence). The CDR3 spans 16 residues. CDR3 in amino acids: CATSPRRPGYNSPLHF. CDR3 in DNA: TGTGCCACCAGCCCCCGACGACCCGGGTATAATTCACCCCTCCACTTT.

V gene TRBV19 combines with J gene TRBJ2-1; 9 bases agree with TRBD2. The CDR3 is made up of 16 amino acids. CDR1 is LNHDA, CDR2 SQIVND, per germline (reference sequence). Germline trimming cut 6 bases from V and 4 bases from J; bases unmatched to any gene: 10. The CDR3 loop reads CASRAGGPIKYNEQFF. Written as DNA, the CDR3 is TGTGCCAGTAGAGCGGGGGGACCAATAAAGTACAATGAGCAGTTCTTC.

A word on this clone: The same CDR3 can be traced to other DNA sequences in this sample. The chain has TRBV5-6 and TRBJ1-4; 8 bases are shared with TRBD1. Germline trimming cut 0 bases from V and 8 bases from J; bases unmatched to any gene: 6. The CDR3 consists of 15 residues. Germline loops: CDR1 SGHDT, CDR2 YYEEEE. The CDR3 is CASSLADRVGEKLFF. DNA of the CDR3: TGTGCCAGCAGCTTGGCGGACAGGGTAGGGGAAAAACTGTTTTTT. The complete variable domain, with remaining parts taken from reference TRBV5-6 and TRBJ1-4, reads DAGVTQSPTHLIKTRGQQVTLRCSPKSGHDTVSWYQQALGQGPQFIFQYYEEEERQRGNFPDRFSGHQFPNYSSELNVNALLLGDSALYLCASSLADRVGEKLFFGSGTQLSVL.

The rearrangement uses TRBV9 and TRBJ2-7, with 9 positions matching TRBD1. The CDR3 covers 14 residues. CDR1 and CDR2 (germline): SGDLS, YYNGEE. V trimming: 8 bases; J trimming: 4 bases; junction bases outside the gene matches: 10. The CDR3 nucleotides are TGTGCCAGTTCCTCCGGGACAGGGTCATACGAGCAGTACTTC. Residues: CASSSGTGSYEQYF.